The T cell receptor (beta chain) described here comes from a study of cytomegalovirus exposure and HLA in healthy donors. The study drew the donors from its roughly 120-subject validation cohort, separate from the 666-subject first cohort. V lost 4 bases, J lost 13 bases, and 15 bases stayed unmatched. Looked up from germline, CDR1 is SGHVS and CDR2 is FNYEAQ. This CDR3 region has 15 residues. The assay was immunoSEQ multiplex PCR, and TCRdb's table has in-frame clones only and misses some. This sample has hundreds of thousands of clones, with roughly 86% found just once. The source of this sequence is a woman aged 25 to 39 in good health and CMV-seropositive. Sequencing input: PBMCs. This chain joins TRBV7-6 and TRBJ2-2; 7 nucleotides match TRBD1. DNA for the CDR3: TGTGCCAGCAGCTCCGGGCAGGGGGATACGGTGGGGCTGTTTTTT. Its translation: CASSSGQGDTVGLFF.